The 6 T cell receptor beta chains presented below share a single source sample, sequenced in a study of beta chain features in type 1 diabetes. Study results and caveats: Shortening that was moderate but significant affected the TCRB CDR3s of Type 1 diabetes patients in all four CD4+ subsets.

The study reverse transcribed the entire isolated RNA, so it sequenced expressed TCRB transcripts. The repertoire was sequenced with immunoSEQ multiplex PCR; TCRdb's copy has only in-frame clones and lacks some. The table lists a few hundred thousand clones, 9.6% of them singletons, with roughly 0.54% in the top ten. Which antigens these TCRs recognize remains unknown. Sequencing used central memory CD4+ T cells from blood. The receptor set was obtained from a man aged 25-45 years with type 1 diabetes.

In regard to this clone: Other DNA sequences in this sample translate to the same CDR3. The chain has TRBV11-2 and TRBJ2-7; 11 positions agree with TRBD2. With 5 bases clipped from V and 1 base from J, the junction kept 4 bases outside the gene matches. The germline V gene has CDR1 SGHAT and CDR2 FQNNGV. The CDR3 has 15 residues. The CDR3 region is CASSLGTSGSYEQYF. CDR3 in DNA: TGTGCCAGCAGCCTCGGGACTAGCGGATCCTACGAGCAGTACTTC.

The rearrangement joins TRBV7-9 to TRBJ1-1, with D unclear. Per germline, CDR1 SEHNR and CDR2 FQNEAQ (reference sequence). The CDR3 is 15 amino acids. V lost 4 bases and J lost 0, with 12 bases in between. CDR3 sequence (DNA): TGTGCCAGCAGCTCGTACTTCGGGCTGAACACTGAAGCTTTCTTT. Its protein is CASSSYFGLNTEAFF.

This clone has a handful of counts. The chain has TRBV2 and TRBJ2-7, with D tentatively TRBD1 or TRBD2 (6 bases each). Per germline, CDR1 SNHLY and CDR2 FYNNEI. V shed 5 bases and J shed 0 bases, with 14 bases lying between them. This CDR3 spans 15 amino acids. The CDR3, as DNA: TGTGCCAGCAGTTCCGGGACGGGGGCCTCCTACGAGCAGTACTTC. Encoded protein: CASSSGTGASYEQYF.

This clone turned up a few times. The gene calls are TRBV5-4 and TRBJ2-2; TRBD2 matches 13 bases. Looked up from germline, CDR1 is SGHNT and CDR2 is YYREEE (reference sequence). This CDR3 has 17 amino acids. V lost 4 bases and J lost 4; bases outside the gene matches: 7. The CDR3 coding sequence is TGTGCCAGCAGCCTTGGACTAGCGGGGGCTGGCACCGGGGAGCTGTTTTTT. It specifies CASSLGLAGAGTGELFF.

The genes are TRBV5-1 and TRBJ1-4; D might be TRBD1 (6 bases). This CDR3 has 13 amino acids. The V gene's germline CDR1 is SGHRS and CDR2 YFSETQ. Trimming cost V 8 bases and J 4 bases, with 12 bases left between them. Written as DNA, the CDR3 is TGCGCCAGTAAGACAGGCGTTAATGAAAAACTGTTTTTT. Translation: CASKTGVNEKLFF. The full variable domain, with the rest looked up from reference TRBV5-1 and TRBJ1-4, is KAGVTQTPRYLIKTRGQQVTLSCSPISGHRSVSWYQQTPGQGLQFLFEYFSETQRNKGNFPGRFSGRQFSNSRSEMNVSTLELGDSALYLCASKTGVNEKLFFGSGTQLSVL.

The genes are TRBV28 and TRBJ1-2; 9 nucleotides line up with TRBD1. Unmatched junction bases numbered 8, after V lost 5 bases and J lost 4 bases. The CDR3 runs to 15 residues. The germline gives CDR1 MDHEN, CDR2 SYDVKM. The CDR3 loop is CASSLSGQGVYGYTF. The CDR3 nucleotides are TGTGCCAGCAGTCTATCGGGACAGGGAGTCTATGGCTACACCTTC.